This T cell receptor (beta chain) was observed in a study of cytomegalovirus exposure and HLA in healthy donors. CDR1 and CDR2 from the germline V gene are SGHRS and YFSETQ. V was pared by 2 bases and J by 4 bases, with 13 bases between. The CDR3 extends over 14 amino acids. Clones were read by immunoSEQ multiplex PCR, and TCRdb kept only the in-frame ones, dropping some. The sample includes around 300,000 clones, roughly 90% of them seen just once. Sequences were obtained from PBMCs. The TCR originated in a woman younger than 30 in good health and CMV-seronegative. The chain employs TRBV5-1 and TRBJ2-7, with unresolved D. CDR3 coding DNA: TGCGCCAGCAGCTTTTCGAGTTCCTGGTACGAGCAGTACTTC. This encodes CASSFSSSWYEQYF.